A selection of T cell receptor beta chains follows, all from one sample in a study of identifying expanded T cells in peripheral blood. TCRdb's copy holds only in-frame clones and misses some; the assay was immunoSEQ multiplex PCR. The sample includes about 100,000 clones, 70% to 90% of them seen just once. Sequenced input: blood. Source of these receptors: a person between 18 and 69 years old in good health. The CDR3 runs from the conserved cysteine through the conserved F or W. A D gene is named only where the DNA matches it firmly. Part of the rows lack a size; the others show once, few, many or a class for expanded clones.

TRBV5-6,TRBJ2-7,TRBD1,.,TGTGCCAGCAGCCCCGGGACAGGGGAATACTACGAGCAGTACTTC,CASSPGTGEYYEQYF
TRBV7-9,TRBJ1-1,.,.,TGTGCCAGCAGCCAATCCGGGACTTTGCGTGCTTTCTTT,CASSQSGTLRAFF
TRBV10-3,TRBJ2-6,TRBD1,.,TGTGCCATCAGTCTAGGGACAGCCCTCTCTGGGGCCAACGTCCTGACTTTC,CAISLGTALSGANVLTF
TRBV7-2,TRBJ1-2,TRBD1,few,TGTGCCAGCAGCGCCTATCTTACAGGGGGCAAGGGCTACACCTTC,CASSAYLTGGKGYTF
TRBV7-9,TRBJ2-1,.,.,TGTGCCAGCAGCCTTAGAGGGGGGGTCTACAATGAGCAGTTCTTC,CASSLRGGVYNEQFF
TRBV18,TRBJ1-2,.,.,TGTGCCAGCTCCCCAGAGATCCAGGGAAATTATGGCTACACCTTC,CASSPEIQGNYGYTF
TRBV27,TRBJ2-1,.,.,TGTGCCAGCAGTTTATTCGTCAAATACAATGAGCAGTTCTTC,CASSLFVKYNEQFF
TRBV7-9,TRBJ2-7,.,.,TGTGCCAGCAGCCTGGGATCAGGCTCCTACGAGCAGTACTTC,CASSLGSGSYEQYF
TRBV2,TRBJ2-5,.,.,TGTGCCAGCTCCTCTTGGGGGGCCTTGGAGACCCAGTACTTC,CASSSWGALETQYF
TRBV7-8,TRBJ2-5,TRBD2,.,TGTGCCAGCAGCGCTGGACTAGCCCGGGAGACCCAGTACTTC,CASSAGLARETQYF
TRBV5-1,TRBJ2-5,.,.,TGCGCCAGCAGCTTGGCCAAAGTAGGAGCTATGGGGGTAGCCCAGTACTTC,CASSLAKVGAMGVAQYF
TRBV7-9,TRBJ1-1,.,.,TGTGCCAGCACCGTAGCCCCCCAAGCTTTCTTT,CASTVAPQAFF
TRBV6-6,TRBJ2-5,.,.,TGTGCCAGCAGTTACGCGGGGTGGGAGACCCAGTACTTC,CASSYAGWETQYF
TRBV28,TRBJ2-1,.,once,TGTGCCAGCAGCCCTGAGCCCGCTGTTAGTCATTTTGAGCAGTTCTTC,CASSPEPAVSHFEQFF
TRBV7-9,TRBJ1-2,.,.,TGTGCCAGCAGCTTAGGGTCATTCTATGGCTACACCTTC,CASSLGSFYGYTF
TRBV7-8,TRBJ2-5,.,.,TGTGCCAGCAGCTCATGGACAGACCAAGAGACCCAGTACTTC,CASSSWTDQETQYF
TRBV6-5,TRBJ2-1,.,.,TGTGCCAGCAGCCCACGGGAGAATGAGCAGTTCTTC,CASSPRENEQFF
TRBV7-2,TRBJ1-5,.,.,TGTGCCAGCAGCTTAGGGTATCAGCCCCAGCATTTT,CASSLGYQPQHF
TRBV7-9,TRBJ2-6,.,.,TGTGCCAGCAGTCATCCCTCTGGGGCCAACGTCCTGACTTTC,CASSHPSGANVLTF
TRBV5-4,TRBJ2-7,TRBD2,.,TGTGCCAGCAGCAGGGCGGGACTAGATTTGTACGAGCAGTACTTC,CASSRAGLDLYEQYF
TRBV27,TRBJ1-4,.,.,TGTGCCAGCAGCGTTCGGGTTTCTGAAAAACTGTTTTTT,CASSVRVSEKLFF
TRBV29-1,TRBJ1-1,.,.,TGCAGCGCCCGGGGAGGGGAGATTGGCACTGAAGCTTTCTTT,CSARGGEIGTEAFF
TRBV7-2,TRBJ2-7,TRBD1,once,TGTGCCAGTGGACAGGGCTATCATAGTTCCTACGAGCAGTACTTC,CASGQGYHSSYEQYF
TRBV11-3,TRBJ2-7,TRBD1,.,TGTGCCAGCAGCCGACAGGGCTACGAGCAGTACTTC,CASSRQGYEQYF
TRBV15,TRBJ1-4,TRBD1,.,TGTGCCACCAGCAGAACCGGGACAGGGGAGGAAAAACTGTTTTTT,CATSRTGTGEEKLFF
TRBV28,TRBJ1-2,.,.,TGTGCCAGCAGCCCCTGGACCGGGGGGGGTGGCTACACCTTC,CASSPWTGGGGYTF
TRBV6-1,TRBJ1-1,.,.,TGTGCCAGCAGTGATATGAACACTGAAGCTTTCTTT,CASSDMNTEAFF
TRBV5-1,TRBJ2-5,.,.,TGCGCCAGCAGCTTGAGTCCGACCAACCAAGAGACCCAGTACTTC,CASSLSPTNQETQYF
TRBV2,TRBJ2-7,TRBD1,.,TGTGCCAGCAGTGAACACCGGAGGACAGGAGACGAGCAGTACTTC,CASSEHRRTGDEQYF
TRBV2,TRBJ1-6,.,.,TGTGCCAGCAGTGCTCAGGCTCCTTCTTATTCACCCCTCCACTTT,CASSAQAPSYSPLHF
TRBV7-2,TRBJ2-7,TRBD1,once,TGTGCCAGCAGCTTAGTGGGACAGGTCAAATTC,CASSLVGQVKF
TRBV7-2,TRBJ1-1,.,few,TGTGCCAGCAGTTCCCAGGGAAGGGGCACTGAAGCTTTCTTT,CASSSQGRGTEAFF
TRBV7-2,TRBJ1-2,TRBD1,.,TGTGCCAGCGACCGGGACAGAAGCTATGGCTACACCTTC,CASDRDRSYGYTF
TRBV27,TRBJ2-1,.,once,TGTGCCAGCAGTTTTAAAAGTTTGGTATCTGGGGGCGATGAGCAGTTCTTC,CASSFKSLVSGGDEQFF
TRBV28,TRBJ2-7,.,.,TGTGCCAGCAGTTTCTGGGACGGCGAGCAGTACTTC,CASSFWDGEQYF
TRBV5-1,TRBJ2-7,.,.,TGCGCCAGCAGCTTTGTGGCAACGGGTGAGCAGTACTTC,CASSFVATGEQYF
TRBV2,TRBJ1-2,TRBD1,few,TGTGCCAGTAAAAGGGGGCCTAACTATGGCTACACCTTC,CASKRGPNYGYTF
TRBV28,TRBJ1-4,.,medium-sized,TGTGCCAGCAGTTTGAATGAAAAACTGTTTTTT,CASSLNEKLFF
TRBV13,TRBJ1-2,.,.,TGTGCCAGCAGCCTCGAGGGGGGTTGGGCCGAGGATAACTATGGCTACACCTTC,CASSLEGGWAEDNYGYTF
TRBV18,TRBJ2-3,.,.,TGTGCCAGCTCCACCAACGGAGACTCCGGTACGCAGTATTTT,CASSTNGDSGTQYF
TRBV10-3,TRBJ2-3,TRBD2,.,TGTGCCATCAGTGGGGGCGGGGGAAGGGTCACAGATACGCAGTATTTT,CAISGGGGRVTDTQYF
TRBV28,TRBJ2-1,.,.,TGTGCCAGCAGTTTAATACAGGACAATGAGCAGTTCTTC,CASSLIQDNEQFF
TRBV6-5,TRBJ2-1,TRBD1,.,TGTGCCAGCAGTTACCCCGGACAGGGAGCGTATGAGCAGTTCTTC,CASSYPGQGAYEQFF
TRBV10-2,TRBJ2-5,TRBD1,.,TGCGCCAGCAGATCCCGTAGTGGCACAGGGGCATACCAAGAGACCCAGTACTTC,CASRSRSGTGAYQETQYF
TRBV7-9,TRBJ2-6,.,.,TGTGCCAGCAGCCCGGGACCCCTGGGCCCTGGGGCCAACGTCCTGACTTTC,CASSPGPLGPGANVLTF
TRBV7-8,TRBJ1-4,.,.,TGTGCCAGCAGCTTCGGGTGGACGACGGCACCAAATGAAAAACTGTTTTTT,CASSFGWTTAPNEKLFF
TRBV20-1,TRBJ1-2,.,.,TGCAGCTGGAGTACCGAATATGGCTACACCTTC,CSWSTEYGYTF
TRBV4-1,TRBJ2-5,.,.,TGCGCCAGCAGCCAAGGATTAACTGGCGGGCCCCAAGAGACCCAGTACTTC,CASSQGLTGGPQETQYF
TRBV6-6,TRBJ2-7,.,.,TGTGCCAGCAGTTACGCCCTAGGTGACGAGCAGTACTTC,CASSYALGDEQYF
TRBV7-9,TRBJ2-3,.,.,TGTGCCAGCAGCTTCAGGGCCATCACAGATACGCAGTATTTT,CASSFRAITDTQYF
TRBV9,TRBJ1-3,.,once,TGTGCCAGCAGCGTTGAAGGGCGCTCTGGAAACACCATATATTTT,CASSVEGRSGNTIYF
TRBV7-2,TRBJ2-5,.,.,TGTGCCAGCAGCTCCCGTCCGGGCAGGATAGAGACCCAGTACTTC,CASSSRPGRIETQYF
TRBV5-6,TRBJ1-6,.,.,TGTGCCAGCAGCTCGGGGGCCACCTATAATTCACCCCTCCACTTT,CASSSGATYNSPLHF
TRBV7-2,TRBJ2-7,TRBD2,.,TGTGCCAGCACCCCGGGGGGGGCTAGGGACTACGAGCAGTACTTC,CASTPGGARDYEQYF
TRBV5-6,TRBJ2-5,.,.,TGTGCCAGCAGCTTGGGCGTGGGAGAAGAGACCCAGTACTTC,CASSLGVGEETQYF